Below, 22 T cell receptor beta chains from the same sample are listed, as sequenced in a study of post-analysis software for immune sequencing data (dated by TCRdb to between 2015 and 2017). Their specific antigens are unknown. The method was PCR. The sequencing machine was an Illumina HiSeq 2500. To reduce PCR and sequencing biases, unique molecular identifiers were incorporated into the TCR beta cDNA libraries. TCRdb reprocessing: public reads trimmed at Q25 with fastp, clones called with MiXCR, in-frame beta chains kept. Identical CDR3 protein sequences are pooled into one entry, listed with their most common genes and DNA. For this sample the table gives approximately 770,000 distinct CDR3 sequences, of which around 46% were detected only once. Roughly 5.2% of the sample lies in the top ten. Overall results and qualifications from the work: Significantly higher frequencies in patients than in controls were found for roughly 5 TRBV segments, including TRBV5-6, TRBV5-1 and TRBV20-1.

The sample comprised blood. The receptors originated from a girl aged 10-17 years with multiple sclerosis.

This chain joins TRBV29-1 and TRBJ2-7; possibly TRBD1 or TRBD2 for D (6 bases each). Germline V gives CDR1 SQVTM, CDR2 ANQGSEA. The ends were cut back, 4 bases at V and 3 bases at J, with 13 bases in the middle. The CDR3 has 13 amino acids. CDR3 in DNA: TGCAGCGTTGGCCACGGGGGCCTCTACGAGCAGTACTTC. It encodes CSVGHGGLYEQYF.

V usage is TRBV7-9 and J usage is TRBJ2-5; the match to TRBD1 covers 9 bases. The DNA end is more similar to TRBJ2-7, so the J call may be wrong. CDR1 SEHNR and CDR2 FQNEAQ come from the germline V gene (reference sequence). This CDR3 has 12 amino acids. The CDR3 reads CAQGQGNNEQYF. The CDR3 coding sequence is TGTGCCCAGGGACAGGGAAACAACGAGCAGTACTTC.

The chain links TRBV11-2 to TRBJ1-2, with TRBD1 identical over 9 bases. Germline CDR1 reads SGHAT; CDR2 reads FQNNGV. V shed 5 bases and J 8 bases; nucleotides not matched to a gene: 18. The length of the CDR3 is 17 residues. The CDR3 sequence: CASSRLPPGQGPGGYTF. Here the CDR3 DNA reads TGTGCCAGCAGCCGCCTACCCCCGGGACAGGGTCCAGGGGGCTACACCTTC.

The CDR3: CASNQGVANTGELFF. The CDR3 region has the DNA TGTGCCAGCAACCAGGGAGTTGCTAACACCGGGGAGCTGTTTTTT. The rearrangement uses TRBV6-5 and TRBJ2-2; D is possibly TRBD1 or TRBD2 (5 bases each). The CDR3 is 15 residues long. Per germline, CDR1 MNHEY and CDR2 SVGAGI. Trimming took off 7 bases at V and 2 bases at J, with 14 bases between the two ends.

This clonotype showed up just a few times. V and J are TRBV10-1 and TRBJ2-1; TRBD2 matches at 11 bases. The germline V gene encodes CDR1 WNHNN and CDR2 SYGVQD (reference sequence). The CDR3 runs 16 residues. Losses at the gene ends were 0 bases for V and 4 bases for J; bases not matched to a gene: 2. The CDR3 sequence: CASSESLAGGYNEQFF. As DNA, the CDR3 is TGCGCCAGCAGTGAGTCGCTAGCGGGAGGTTACAATGAGCAGTTCTTC.

The V gene is TRBV9, the J gene TRBJ2-2; D gene ambiguous. This CDR3 region has 16 residues. V shed 0 bases and J shed 4 bases, with 13 bases lying between them. Germline values: CDR1 SGDLS, CDR2 YYNGEE. In DNA, the CDR3 is TGTGCCAGCAGCGTAGGCCTTACATTGGCCACCGGGGAGCTGTTTTTT. Translating gives CASSVGLTLATGELFF. The whole variable domain, filled in from reference TRBV9 and TRBJ2-2, reads DSGVTQTPKHLITATGQRVTLRCSPRSGDLSVYWYQQSLDQGLQFLIQYYNGEERAKGNILERFSAQQFPDLHSELNLSSLELGDSALYFCASSVGLTLATGELFFGEGSRLTVL.

The chain carries TRBV5-1 and TRBJ2-1; 15 nucleotides agree with TRBD2. The CDR3 runs 18 residues. Trimming took 4 bases from V and 7 from J; bases not matched to a gene: 12. CDR1 and CDR2 (germline): SGHRS, YFSETQ. CDR3 sequence: CASSIRSGLAGGLNEQFF. CDR3 bases: TGCGCCAGCAGCATCCGATCGGGACTAGCGGGAGGTCTGAATGAGCAGTTCTTC.

This chain joins TRBV7-2 and TRBJ2-4; D is tentatively TRBD1 or TRBD2 (5 bases each). V lost 5 bases and J lost 7, with 18 bases in between. CDR3 length: 15 residues. The V gene's germline CDR1 is SGHTA and CDR2 FQGNSA. The CDR3 is CASSDTGKSGNIQYF. CDR3 nucleotide sequence: TGTGCCAGCAGCGACACCGGGAAGTCAGGGAACATTCAGTACTTC.

Comments on this clonotype: Since a much larger clone is just one base distant, this may be a read error. The rearrangement links TRBV7-9 to TRBJ2-7; the D gene is possibly TRBD2 (6 bases). Germline V CDR1 and CDR2: SEHNR, FQNEAQ (reference sequence). The V gene lost 3 bases and the J gene lost 2 bases, with 14 bases spanning the gap. CDR3 length: 15 amino acids. In nucleotides, the CDR3 is TGTGCCAGCAGCTTTGAGCGGGCCGGAGCCTACGAGCAGTACTTC. Its protein product is CASSFERAGAYEQYF.

V usage is TRBV30 and J usage is TRBJ2-3; D is unclear. This CDR3 is 13 amino acids long. Germline V gene lookup returns CDR1 GTSNPN and CDR2 SVGIG (reference sequence). With 4 bases removed from V and 3 bases from J, the gap between germline ends came to 11 bases. The chain's CDR3 is CAWTISGTDTQYF. For the CDR3, the DNA is TGTGCCTGGACCATATCAGGAACAGATACGCAGTATTTT.

This clonotype has just a few counts. This chain joins TRBV7-9 and TRBJ1-2; 8 bases agree with TRBD1. V dropped 5 bases and J dropped 3; count of bases not matched to a gene: 14. CDR3 length equals 17 residues. Germline assignment: CDR1 SEHNR and CDR2 FQNEAQ (reference sequence). CDR3 DNA: TGTGCCAGCAGCCCGACCCCCCAGGGGGCTTGGGACTATGGCTACACCTTC. It specifies CASSPTPQGAWDYGYTF. Full variable domain (remainder filled in from reference TRBV7-9 and TRBJ1-2): DTGVSQNPRHKITKRGQNVTFRCDPISEHNRLYWYRQTLGQGPEFLTYFQNEAQLEKSRLLSDRFSAERPKGSFSTLEIQRTEQGDSAMYLCASSPTPQGAWDYGYTFGSGTRLTVV.

This rearrangement joins TRBV7-8 to TRBJ1-4; perhaps TRBD1 as D (5 bases). Germline CDR1 and CDR2: SGHVS and FQNEAQ. CDR3 length: 15 amino acids. Trimming took 5 bases from V and 0 from J, leaving 10 bases between them. Here the CDR3 DNA reads TGTGCCAGCAGCACCGGACATTCAACTAATGAAAAACTGTTTTTT. Protein sequence: CASSTGHSTNEKLFF.

The J gene is TRBJ2-7, the V gene TRBV24-1; D possibly matches TRBD1 or TRBD2 (6 bases each). Deletions cut 7 bases from V and 2 bases from J, with 20 bases between. The CDR3 totals 16 residues. Germline values: CDR1 KGHDR, CDR2 SFDVKD. The CDR3 loop is CATSPGEGGKPYEQYF. CDR3 in DNA: TGTGCCACCAGCCCCGGTGAGGGGGGTAAACCCTACGAGCAGTACTTC.

This sequence joins TRBV9 and TRBJ2-3; 9 bases agree with TRBD2. Looked up from germline, CDR1 is SGDLS and CDR2 is YYNGEE. V trimming: 4 bases; J trimming: 5 bases; junction bases outside the gene matches: 11. The CDR3 covers 16 residues. CDR3 loop: CASSPRSSGRRDTQYF. CDR3 coding DNA: TGTGCCAGCAGCCCCCGATCGAGCGGGAGGAGAGATACGCAGTATTTT.

The chain uses TRBV7-9 and TRBJ2-7; 7 bases are a match to TRBD2. The V gene end was trimmed by 4 bases and the J gene end by 1 base; junction bases not matched to a gene: 7. Germline CDR1 SEHNR, CDR2 FQNEAQ (reference sequence). The CDR3 extends over 15 amino acids. CDR3: CASSWSGVSSYEQYF. In nucleotides, the CDR3 is TGTGCCAGCAGCTGGAGCGGGGTTAGTTCCTACGAGCAGTACTTC.

Only a few counts were recorded for this clonotype. This chain connects TRBV24-1 to TRBJ2-3; no clear D gene. The germline V and J ends were trimmed by 0 bases and 4 bases, with 7 bases remaining between them. The CDR3 totals 14 residues. Germline V gene lookup returns CDR1 KGHDR and CDR2 SFDVKD. CDR3 DNA: TGTGCCACCAGTGATTTGCTCGCGGCAGATACGCAGTATTTT. Translation gives CATSDLLAADTQYF.

This sequence joins TRBV10-3 and TRBJ1-5; TRBD1 agrees at 7 bases. This CDR3 has 17 residues. In germline, CDR1 is ENHRY, CDR2 SYGVKD. The V and J ends lost 2 bases and 4 bases, in that order; junction bases with no gene match: 11. CDR3 coding DNA: TGTGCCATCAGTGAGAGGGCCCGGACAGGCGAAAATCAGCCCCAGCATTTT. It codes for CAISERARTGENQPQHF.

The genes are TRBV10-3 and TRBJ1-6, with no clear D. CDR1 and CDR2 (germline): ENHRY, SYGVKD. Trimming pared 3 bases from V and 7 bases from J, leaving 13 bases between. The CDR3 runs 15 residues. The CDR3 loop reads CAISEGGTSNSPLHF. The CDR3 nucleotides are TGTGCCATCAGTGAAGGCGGCACTTCAAATTCACCCCTCCACTTT.

The rearrangement uses TRBV24-1 and TRBJ2-1, with 7 positions matching TRBD2. With 5 bases clipped from V and 7 bases from J, the junction kept 13 bases outside the gene matches. CDR1 is KGHDR, CDR2 SFDVKD, per germline. The CDR3 consists of 16 residues. DNA for the CDR3: TGTGCCACCAGTGGTCTGGGGGGGGTAGCGAGAAATGAGCAGTTCTTC. Translated, it gives CATSGLGGVARNEQFF.

J is TRBJ2-3 and V is TRBV2, with D unresolved. Germline CDR1 SNHLY, CDR2 FYNNEI. V was clipped by 3 bases and J by 4 bases, with 14 bases between them. CDR3 size: 15 residues. The CDR3 DNA is TGTGCCAGCAGTGACGGACGGAGTAGAGCAGATACGCAGTATTTT. This gives the protein CASSDGRSRADTQYF.

This clonotype was recorded a few times. This chain connects TRBV4-2 to TRBJ2-7; 14 bases line up with TRBD2. CDR1 and CDR2 (germline): LGHNA, YNFKEQ. Unmatched junction bases numbered 12, after V lost 4 bases and J lost 1 base. The CDR3 is 19 residues long. CDR3 sequence: CASSRTGTSGRSASYEQYF. The CDR3 region has the DNA TGTGCCAGCAGCCGAACCGGGACTAGCGGGAGAAGCGCTTCCTACGAGCAGTACTTC.

The J gene is TRBJ2-1, the V gene TRBV7-9, with a weak D call TRBD1 (5 bases). Germline CDR1 SEHNR, CDR2 FQNEAQ (reference sequence). This CDR3 has 18 amino acids. Trimming shortened V by 5 bases and J by 2 bases, and 22 bases separated the two germline ends. CDR3 sequence reads: CASSHDGGRALTYNEQFF. Here the CDR3 DNA reads TGTGCCAGCAGCCACGATGGCGGCAGGGCCCTTACCTACAATGAGCAGTTCTTC.